This passage covers 7 T cell receptor beta chains from one sample sequenced in a study of blood T cell repertoires in COVID-19. Sequencing used immunoSEQ multiplex PCR; TCRdb keeps in-frame clones, though not all of them. Among 350,000 to 550,000 clones, over 75% were seen once, and the ten largest hold 0.95% to 1.2%. Sequenced sample: PBMCs or T cells enriched from blood (not recorded which). All receptors come from a man aged 25-45 years who had recovered from COVID-19.

The V gene is TRBV11-1, the J gene TRBJ2-1, with a weak D call TRBD1 (5 bases). Germline CDR1 reads SGHAT; CDR2 reads FQDESV (reference sequence). The CDR3 has 13 residues. The germline V and J ends were trimmed by 5 bases and 3 bases, with 8 bases remaining between them. In DNA form, the CDR3 reads TGTGCCAGCAGCGCACAGGTCTACAATGAGCAGTTCTTC. Translated, it gives CASSAQVYNEQFF.

The genes are TRBV29-1 and TRBJ2-7; possibly TRBD1 for D (5 bases). Germline V gene data show CDR1 as SQVTM and CDR2 as ANQGSEA. V was cut by 7 bases and J by 0 bases, with 10 bases left in between. The CDR3 extends over 12 amino acids. CDR3 in amino acids: CSGGADSYEQYF. The CDR3 DNA sequence: TGCAGCGGTGGGGCGGACTCCTACGAGCAGTACTTC.

The chain links TRBV28 to TRBJ2-1; 14 positions agree with TRBD2. J lost 7 bases, V lost 3 bases, and 2 bases had no gene match. Germline lookup yields CDR1 MDHEN and CDR2 SYDVKM. The CDR3 sequence is 15 residues long. The CDR3 sequence: CASSLGLAGVNEQFF. CDR3 DNA sequence: TGTGCCAGCAGTTTGGGACTAGCGGGAGTTAATGAGCAGTTCTTC.

This chain uses TRBV28 with TRBJ1-5; D is ambiguous. CDR1 is MDHEN and CDR2 is SYDVKM in the germline V gene. The CDR3 is 13 residues long. The V end lost 4 bases, the J end lost 6 bases, and 10 bases lay between the germline ends. The CDR3 bases are TGTGCCAGCAGTTCGGTTCGGAGTCAGCCCCAGCATTTT. This translates into CASSSVRSQPQHF.

The V gene is TRBV24-1, the J gene TRBJ2-1, with 9 bases aligning to TRBD1. J was trimmed by 8 bases and V by 3 bases; bases with no gene match: 10. CDR3 length: 16 amino acids. Germline V lookup: CDR1 KGHDR, CDR2 SFDVKD. As DNA, the CDR3 is TGTGCCACCAGTGATGTAACCGGGACAGGGTCCCATGAGCAGTTCTTC. As protein: CATSDVTGTGSHEQFF.

The chain carries TRBV14 and TRBJ1-1; a possible D gene is TRBD1 (5 bases). Per germline, CDR1 SGHDN and CDR2 FVKESK. The CDR3 has 15 residues. Trimming removed 1 base from V and 1 base from J, with 10 bases in between. CDR3 protein: CASSQGGDWNTEAFF. As DNA, the CDR3 is TGTGCCAGCAGCCAAGGGGGCGATTGGAACACTGAAGCTTTCTTT. Using reference TRBV14 and TRBJ1-1 for the parts outside the CDR3, the full variable domain is EAGVTQFPSHSVIEKGQTVTLRCDPISGHDNLYWYRRVMGKEIKFLLHFVKESKQDESGMPNNRFLAERTGGTYSTLKVQPAELEDSGVYFCASSQGGDWNTEAFFGQGTRLTVV.

This chain joins TRBV11-2 and TRBJ1-1; unclear D gene. CDR3 length: 13 amino acids. Germline V gene lookup returns CDR1 SGHAT and CDR2 FQNNGV. The germline V and J ends were trimmed by 2 bases and 5 bases, with 9 bases remaining between them. CDR3 coding DNA: TGTGCCAGCAGCTTAATGGGAGCAACTGAAGCTTTCTTT. Translating it yields CASSLMGATEAFF.